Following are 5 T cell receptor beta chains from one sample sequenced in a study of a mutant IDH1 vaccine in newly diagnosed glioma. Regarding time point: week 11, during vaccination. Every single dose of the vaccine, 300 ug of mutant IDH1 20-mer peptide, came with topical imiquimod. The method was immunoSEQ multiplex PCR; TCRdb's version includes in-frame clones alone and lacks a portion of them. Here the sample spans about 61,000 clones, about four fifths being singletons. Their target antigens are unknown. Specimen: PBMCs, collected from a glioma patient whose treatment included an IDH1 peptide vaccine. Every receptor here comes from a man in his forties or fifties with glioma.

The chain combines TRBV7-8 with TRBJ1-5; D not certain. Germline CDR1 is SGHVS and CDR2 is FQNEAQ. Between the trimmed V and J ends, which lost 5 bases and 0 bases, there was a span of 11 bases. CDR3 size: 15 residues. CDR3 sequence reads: CASSPDAVSNQPQHF. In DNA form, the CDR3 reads TGTGCCAGCAGCCCAGATGCAGTTAGCAATCAGCCCCAGCATTTT.

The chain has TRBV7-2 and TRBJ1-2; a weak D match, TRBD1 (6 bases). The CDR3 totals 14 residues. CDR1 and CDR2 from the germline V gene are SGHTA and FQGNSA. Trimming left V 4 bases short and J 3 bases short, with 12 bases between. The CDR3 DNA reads TGTGCCAGCAGCTCCGGGACATCGGACTATGGCTACACCTTC. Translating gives CASSSGTSDYGYTF. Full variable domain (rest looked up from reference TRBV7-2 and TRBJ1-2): GAGVSQSPSNKVTEKGKDVELRCDPISGHTALYWYRQSLGQGLEFLIYFQGNSAPDKSGLPSDRFSAERTGGSVSTLTIQRTQQEDSAVYLCASSSGTSDYGYTFGSGTRLTVV.

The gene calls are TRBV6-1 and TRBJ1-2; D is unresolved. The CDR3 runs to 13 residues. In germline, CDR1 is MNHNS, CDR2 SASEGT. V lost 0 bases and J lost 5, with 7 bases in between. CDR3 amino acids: CASSEARFYGYTF. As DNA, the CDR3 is TGTGCCAGCAGTGAAGCTAGGTTTTATGGCTACACCTTC.

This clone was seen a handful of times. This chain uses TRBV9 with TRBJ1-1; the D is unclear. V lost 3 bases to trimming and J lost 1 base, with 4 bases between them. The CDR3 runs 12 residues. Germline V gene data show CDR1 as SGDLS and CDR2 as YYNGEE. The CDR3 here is CASSGANTEAFF. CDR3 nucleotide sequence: TGTGCCAGCAGCGGGGCGAACACTGAAGCTTTCTTT.

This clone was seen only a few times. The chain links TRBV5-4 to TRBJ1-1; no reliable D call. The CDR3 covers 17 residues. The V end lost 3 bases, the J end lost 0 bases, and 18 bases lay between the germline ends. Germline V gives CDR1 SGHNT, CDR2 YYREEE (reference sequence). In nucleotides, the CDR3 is TGTGCCAGCAGCTCGATAGCCCGATACGAGATGAACACTGAAGCTTTCTTT. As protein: CASSSIARYEMNTEAFF.